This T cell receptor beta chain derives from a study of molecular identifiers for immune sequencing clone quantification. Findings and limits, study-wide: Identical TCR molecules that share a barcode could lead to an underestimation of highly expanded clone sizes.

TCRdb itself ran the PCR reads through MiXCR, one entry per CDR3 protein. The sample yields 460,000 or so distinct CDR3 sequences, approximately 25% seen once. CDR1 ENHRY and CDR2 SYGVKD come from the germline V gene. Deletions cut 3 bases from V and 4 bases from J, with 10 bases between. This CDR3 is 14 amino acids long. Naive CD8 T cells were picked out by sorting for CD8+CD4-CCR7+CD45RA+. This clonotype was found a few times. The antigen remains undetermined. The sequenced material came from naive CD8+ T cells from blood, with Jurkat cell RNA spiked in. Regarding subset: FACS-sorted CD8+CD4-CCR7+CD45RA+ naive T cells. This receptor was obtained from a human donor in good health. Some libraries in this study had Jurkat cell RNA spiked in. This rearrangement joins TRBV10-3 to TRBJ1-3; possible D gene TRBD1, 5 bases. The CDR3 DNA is TGTGCCATCAGTGACCCAAGACAGGGAAACACCATATATTTT. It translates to CAISDPRQGNTIYF.